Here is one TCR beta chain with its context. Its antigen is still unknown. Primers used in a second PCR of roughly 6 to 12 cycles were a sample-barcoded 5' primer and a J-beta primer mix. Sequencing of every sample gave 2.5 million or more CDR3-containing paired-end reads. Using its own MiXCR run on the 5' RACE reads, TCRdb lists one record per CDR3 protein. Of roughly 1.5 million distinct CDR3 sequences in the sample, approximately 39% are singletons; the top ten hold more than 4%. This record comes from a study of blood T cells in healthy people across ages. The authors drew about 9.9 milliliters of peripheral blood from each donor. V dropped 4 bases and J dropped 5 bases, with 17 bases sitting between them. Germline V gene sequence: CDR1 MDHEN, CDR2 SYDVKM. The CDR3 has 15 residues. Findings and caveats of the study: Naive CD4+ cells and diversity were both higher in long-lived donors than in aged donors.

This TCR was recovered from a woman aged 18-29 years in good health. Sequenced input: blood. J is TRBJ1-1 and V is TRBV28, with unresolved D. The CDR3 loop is CASSSQVGIGTEAFF. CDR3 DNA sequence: TGTGCCAGCAGTTCGCAGGTTGGGATTGGGACTGAAGCTTTCTTT.